What follows are 27 T cell receptor beta chains derived from one specimen sequenced in a study of shared clonotypes between healthy human individuals. TCRdb's table, derived via immunoSEQ multiplex PCR, lists solely in-frame clones and lacks some. Of over a million clones detected, around three quarters appear once; the ten largest clones hold roughly 0.55%. What was sequenced was memory CD4+ T cells from PBMCs. Subset indicated: CD45RA-negative fraction. The receptors shown here come from a man aged 18 to 35 in good health. Some clones in this sample may be carry-over from other donors' samples.

The chain combines TRBV21-1 with TRBJ1-4. TRBV21-1 counts as a pseudogene. The CDR3 is 16 residues long. In DNA form, the CDR3 reads TGTGCCAGCAGCACCATTGACCGAGGAGGTAATGAAAAACTGTTTTTT. Translation: CASSTIDRGGNEKLFF.

With respect to this clone: A read error is the likely source, as a far larger clone sits one nucleotide away. The genes are TRBV27 and TRBJ1-1; 9 bases are shared with TRBD1. With 5 bases clipped from V and 4 bases from J, the junction kept 2 bases outside the gene matches. CDR1 and CDR2 (germline): MNHEY, SMNVEV (reference sequence). This CDR3 region has 13 residues. Here the CDR3 DNA reads TGTGCCAGCAGTGCGGACAGGGGCACTGAAGCTTTCTTT. Translated: CASSADRGTEAFF.

This clone was seen once. The J gene is TRBJ1-1, the V gene TRBV25-1; D might be TRBD1 (5 bases). V lost 2 bases, J lost 5 bases, and 15 bases lay in between. In germline, CDR1 is MGHDK, CDR2 SYGVNS. CDR3 length: 15 residues. This CDR3 is CASSEKGALGTEAFF. DNA of the CDR3: TGTGCCAGCAGTGAAAAAGGGGCGCTGGGGACTGAAGCTTTCTTT.

The chain has TRBV5-8 and TRBJ2-2; 9 nucleotides match TRBD1. From germline, CDR1 is SGHTS and CDR2 YDEGEE. CDR3 length: 15 amino acids. Trimming took 0 bases from V and 3 from J; bases not matched to a gene: 0. The CDR3 loop reads CASSLGTGDTGELFF. Here the CDR3 DNA reads TGTGCCAGCAGCTTGGGGACAGGGGACACCGGGGAGCTGTTTTTT. Variable domain in full (rest from reference TRBV5-8 and TRBJ2-2): EAGVTQSPTHLIKTRGQQATLRCSPISGHTSVYWYQQALGLGLQFLLWYDEGEERNRGNFPPRFSGRQFPNYSSELNVNALELEDSALYLCASSLGTGDTGELFFGEGSRLTVL.

In this sample, this clone turned up many times. The chain uses TRBV2 and TRBJ1-2; 9 nucleotides line up with TRBD1. Trimming removed 5 bases from V and 4 bases from J; junction bases left unmatched: 2. Germline loops: CDR1 SNHLY, CDR2 FYNNEI. This CDR3 region has 13 residues. This chain's CDR3 is CASSLGQGYGYTF. The CDR3 DNA is TGTGCCAGCAGTTTGGGACAGGGCTATGGCTACACCTTC.

The rearrangement uses TRBV6-6 and TRBJ1-5; D is ambiguous. Germline CDR1 is MNHNY and CDR2 is SVGAGI (reference sequence). This CDR3 comprises 12 residues. The V end was cut by 7 bases, the J end by 7 bases, with 11 bases between. The CDR3 DNA is TGTGCCAGCACCAACACCAGACAGCCCCAGCATTTT. The encoded protein is CASTNTRQPQHF.

V and J are TRBV4-2 and TRBJ2-7; D gene uncertain. The CDR3 consists of 14 residues. Trimming cost V 1 base and J 4 bases, with 11 bases left between them. Germline CDR1 reads LGHNA; CDR2 reads YNFKEQ. CDR3 in DNA: TGTGCCAGCAGCCAAGTCACACATACTTACGAGCAGTACTTC. Translated, it gives CASSQVTHTYEQYF.

This chain links TRBV7-2 with TRBJ2-1; 7 nucleotides agree with TRBD2. Per germline, CDR1 SGHTA and CDR2 FQGNSA. The CDR3 runs to 13 residues. The V gene end was trimmed by 2 bases and the J gene end by 5 bases; junction bases not matched to a gene: 0. For the CDR3, the DNA is TGTGCCAGCAGCTTACGGGGGGACAATGAGCAGTTCTTC. Amino acids: CASSLRGDNEQFF.

J is TRBJ2-5 and V is TRBV6-1; D may match TRBD1 or TRBD2 (6 bases each). In germline, CDR1 is MNHNS, CDR2 SASEGT. V dropped 7 bases and J dropped 5 bases, with 14 bases sitting between them. The CDR3 loop spans 13 amino acids. The CDR3 nucleotides are TGTGCCAGCAACCAGTGGAGGGGGGAGACCCAGTACTTC. This sequence encodes CASNQWRGETQYF.

V gene TRBV6-5 combines with J gene TRBJ1-1; D might be TRBD1 (6 bases). The length of the CDR3 is 14 residues. Germline V gives CDR1 MNHEY, CDR2 SVGAGI. The V and J ends lost 4 bases and 1 base respectively, with 10 bases between them. This CDR3 reads CASSSQTGNTEAFF. In DNA, the CDR3 is TGTGCCAGCAGTTCCCAGACAGGGAACACTGAAGCTTTCTTT.

The V gene is TRBV7-3, the J gene TRBJ1-2; no definite D call. V was cut by 4 bases and J by 2 bases, with 11 bases left in between. From germline, CDR1 is SGHTA and CDR2 FQGTGA. CDR3 length: 14 residues. CDR3 sequence (DNA): TGTGCCAGCAGCTCCAGTTCGGAGAACTATGGCTACACCTTC. Protein: CASSSSSENYGYTF.

This chain joins TRBV18 and TRBJ1-4, with TRBD1 matching over 7 bases. CDR3 length equals 15 residues. Germline V gene lookup returns CDR1 KGHSH and CDR2 LQKENI. V was clipped by 2 bases and J by 4 bases; unmatched bases: 4. This chain's CDR3 is CASSPSRDSNEKLFF. The CDR3 nucleotides read TGTGCCAGCTCACCATCCCGGGACAGTAATGAAAAACTGTTTTTT.

This clone appeared a single time. J is TRBJ2-6 and V is TRBV6-1; D gene uncertain. Trimming took 3 bases from V and 0 from J, leaving 6 bases between them. The CDR3 loop spans 15 amino acids. Germline CDR1 reads MNHNS; CDR2 reads SASEGT. The CDR3 protein is CASSDLASGANVLTF. CDR3 DNA sequence: TGTGCCAGCAGTGATCTGGCCTCTGGGGCCAACGTCCTGACTTTC.

The chain couples TRBV7-8 to TRBJ2-3; D is unresolved. CDR1 is SGHVS, CDR2 FQNEAQ, per germline. The CDR3 length is 14 residues. The germline V and J ends were trimmed by 3 bases and 2 bases, with 9 bases remaining between them. Here the CDR3 reads CASSFEVNTDTQYF. CDR3 bases: TGTGCCAGCAGCTTCGAGGTAAACACAGATACGCAGTATTTT.

The chain combines TRBV28 with TRBJ1-4, with unresolved D. This CDR3 is built from 12 residues. The V end was cut by 2 bases, the J end by 8 bases, with 6 bases between. Germline values: CDR1 MDHEN, CDR2 SYDVKM. CDR3 nucleotide sequence: TGTGCCAGCAGTTTACCACGGGAAAAACTGTTTTTT. This gives the protein CASSLPREKLFF. The whole variable domain, remainder taken from reference TRBV28 and TRBJ1-4, is DVKVTQSSRYLVKRTGEKVFLECVQDMDHENMFWYRQDPGLGLRLIYFSYDVKMKEKGDIPEGYSVSREKKERFSLILESASTNQTSMYLCASSLPREKLFFGSGTQLSVL.

This clone was seen repeatedly, ten times or more. The same CDR3 arises from other DNA sequences in this sample as well. The chain joins TRBV18 to TRBJ2-5; D gene ambiguous. This CDR3 spans 12 amino acids. Germline CDR1 and CDR2: KGHSH and LQKENI. With 4 bases removed from V and 5 bases from J, the gap between germline ends came to 8 bases. The CDR3 nucleotides are TGTGCCAGCTCACTGCTTCGGGAGACCCAGTACTTC. This sequence encodes CASSLLRETQYF.

This clone was seen a single time. V is TRBV28 and J is TRBJ1-2; D is ambiguous. V was shortened by 5 bases and J by 0 bases, with 13 bases between the two germline ends. The CDR3 totals 15 residues. Germline loops: CDR1 MDHEN, CDR2 SYDVKM. The CDR3 coding sequence is TGTGCCAGCAGTCCGACCGGGAATGCTAACTATGGCTACACCTTC. Translated, it gives CASSPTGNANYGYTF.

V usage is TRBV20-1 and J usage is TRBJ2-3; unclear D gene. Germline V CDR1 and CDR2: DFQATT, SNEGSKA (reference sequence). The ends were cut back, 4 bases at V and 3 bases at J, with 5 bases in the middle. This CDR3 spans 11 amino acids. The CDR3 region is CSATGTDTQYF. CDR3 DNA: TGCAGTGCTACAGGTACAGATACGCAGTATTTT.

V is TRBV7-3 and J is TRBJ2-3; tentative D call: TRBD2 (6 bases). The length of the CDR3 is 16 residues. Trimming shortened V by 0 bases and J by 4 bases, and 14 bases separated the two germline ends. From germline, CDR1 is SGHTA and CDR2 FQGTGA. CDR3: CASSLTGGSGPDTQYF. CDR3 coding DNA: TGTGCCAGCAGCTTAACGGGAGGCAGCGGCCCAGATACGCAGTATTTT.

In regard to this clone: Given a much more abundant clone one base away, this may be a read error. This sample includes further DNA sequences coding for the same CDR3. The chain has TRBV28 and TRBJ2-3; D is tentatively TRBD1 or TRBD2 (5 bases each). The CDR3 spans 13 residues. Deletions cut 5 bases from V and 0 bases from J, with 6 bases between. CDR1 is MDHEN and CDR2 is SYDVKM in the germline V gene. CDR3 residues: CASSRDSTDTQYF. CDR3 DNA: TGTGCCAGCAGTAGGGACAGCACAGATACGCAGTATTTT.

The rearrangement links TRBV7-9 to TRBJ2-7; D possibly matches TRBD1 or TRBD2 (5 bases each). The germline V gene has CDR1 SEHNR and CDR2 FQNEAQ (reference sequence). The CDR3 is 15 amino acids. V lost 0 bases and J lost 6, with 15 bases in between. This CDR3 reads CASSLATGAAGEQYF. In nucleotides, the CDR3 is TGTGCCAGCAGCTTAGCCACCGGGGCCGCTGGCGAGCAGTACTTC.

The chain carries TRBV9 and TRBJ2-7, with 10 bases that match TRBD2. The CDR3 is 16 residues long. Losses at the gene ends were 0 bases for V and 6 bases for J; bases not matched to a gene: 9. Germline CDR1 and CDR2: SGDLS and YYNGEE. The CDR3 is CASSVAAGGGQGEQYF. CDR3 DNA sequence: TGTGCCAGCAGCGTAGCAGCGGGAGGGGGTCAAGGCGAGCAGTACTTC.

The sample holds a few counts of this clone. The chain uses TRBV5-5 and TRBJ1-1; D not resolved. The ends were cut back, 4 bases at V and 4 bases at J, with 17 bases in the middle. CDR3 length equals 15 residues. CDR1 and CDR2 from the germline V gene are SGHKS and YYEKEE (reference sequence). CDR3 sequence (DNA): TGTGCCAGCAGCCCCCGTGGAGGGAGTGCCACTGAAGCTTTCTTT. The encoded protein is CASSPRGGSATEAFF.

The gene calls are TRBV4-1 and TRBJ2-5; 7 positions match TRBD2. The ends lost 3 bases at V and 3 bases at J; junction bases unmatched: 1. Germline-derived CDR1 and CDR2 are MGHRA and YSYEKL. The CDR3 runs 13 residues. This CDR3 reads CASSQSGEETQYF. The CDR3 DNA follows: TGCGCCAGCAGCCAGAGCGGGGAAGAGACCCAGTACTTC.

The rearrangement links TRBV7-3 to TRBJ2-3, with TRBD2 matching 8 bases. Germline V CDR1 and CDR2: SGHTA, FQGTGA. The CDR3 covers 15 residues. V dropped 1 base and J dropped 5; count of bases not matched to a gene: 5. The CDR3 spells CASSLSLAGIDTQYF. CDR3 nucleotides: TGTGCCAGCAGCTTAAGTCTAGCGGGTATAGATACGCAGTATTTT.

The rearrangement uses TRBV18 and TRBJ1-5; D not certain. Trimming stripped 6 bases from V and 0 bases from J, with 9 bases between. Germline CDR1 KGHSH, CDR2 LQKENI. The CDR3 consists of 14 residues. The CDR3 DNA sequence: TGTGCCAGCTCCGCGACGGGTAGCAATCAGCCCCAGCATTTT. Encoded protein: CASSATGSNQPQHF.

The chain carries TRBV7-2 and TRBJ2-7; 9 bases agree with TRBD1. CDR3 size: 14 residues. The V and J ends lost 2 bases and 7 bases, in that order; junction bases with no gene match: 6. The germline gives CDR1 SGHTA, CDR2 FQGNSA. This CDR3 reads CASSLSTGGREQYF. The CDR3 DNA reads as TGTGCCAGCAGCTTATCCACAGGGGGCAGGGAGCAGTACTTC. Drawing the rest from reference TRBV7-2 and TRBJ2-7, the complete variable domain is GAGVSQSPSNKVTEKGKDVELRCDPISGHTALYWYRQSLGQGLEFLIYFQGNSAPDKSGLPSDRFSAERTGGSVSTLTIQRTQQEDSAVYLCASSLSTGGREQYFGPGTRLTVT.